The 25 T cell receptor beta chains listed next were all sequenced from one sample in a study of shared clonotypes between healthy human individuals. Clones were read by immunoSEQ multiplex PCR, and TCRdb kept only the in-frame ones, dropping some. The profile shows over a million clones, approximately 96% of them singletons. Sequencing was performed on naive CD4+ T cells sorted from blood. Documented subset: CD45RA+ positively selected. These receptors were collected from a man aged 30 to 39 in good health.

This rearrangement joins TRBV5-6 to TRBJ2-1; TRBD2 matches 10 bases. Unmatched junction bases numbered 9, after V lost 1 base and J lost 2 bases. This CDR3 is built from 18 residues. Per the germline V gene, CDR1 is SGHDT and CDR2 is YYEEEE. CDR3 amino acids: CASSLPSGGFGTYNEQFF. The CDR3 DNA sequence: TGTGCCAGCAGCTTGCCTAGCGGGGGATTTGGCACCTACAATGAGCAGTTCTTC.

The gene calls are TRBV5-5 and TRBJ1-3; D remains ambiguous. CDR1 SGHKS and CDR2 YYEKEE come from the germline V gene (reference sequence). The CDR3 loop spans 16 amino acids. Deletions cut 5 bases from V and 0 bases from J, with 15 bases between. The CDR3 here is CASRSAGLSSGNTIYF. CDR3 in DNA: TGTGCCAGCAGATCGGCAGGCCTTAGCTCTGGAAACACCATATATTTT.

The chain is built from TRBV2 and TRBJ2-7, with D possibly called TRBD1 or TRBD2 (5 bases each). Germline CDR1 and CDR2: SNHLY and FYNNEI. Trimming removed 4 bases at V and 7 bases at J, with 14 bases between. The CDR3 runs to 13 residues. CDR3 protein: CASSVSRESEQYF. CDR3 bases: TGTGCCAGCAGTGTATCCAGGGAGAGTGAGCAGTACTTC.

The V call is TRBV9, the J call TRBJ1-5; D uncertain. This CDR3 has 15 amino acids. Germline V CDR1 and CDR2: SGDLS, YYNGEE. The V end was cut by 0 bases, the J end by 2 bases, with 9 bases between. In nucleotides, the CDR3 is TGTGCCAGCAGCGTAGCTACGGGTGGCAATCAGCCCCAGCATTTT. It translates to CASSVATGGNQPQHF.

Only one count was recorded for this clone. The rearrangement joins TRBV29-1 to TRBJ2-3; TRBD1 matches 7 bases. This CDR3 has 13 amino acids. The germline gives CDR1 SQVTM, CDR2 ANQGSEA. J lost 3 bases, V lost 7 bases, and 7 bases had no gene match. Here the CDR3 DNA reads TGCAGCGGGCGACAGGGAACGACAGATACGCAGTATTTT. It codes for CSGRQGTTDTQYF.

This sequence joins TRBV5-6 and TRBJ2-2; D uncertain. The CDR3 runs 15 residues. Trimming pared 0 bases from V and 0 bases from J, leaving 6 bases between. In germline, CDR1 is SGHDT, CDR2 YYEEEE. The CDR3 loop is CASSLGLANTGELFF. The CDR3 nucleotides read TGTGCCAGCAGCTTGGGCCTGGCGAACACCGGGGAGCTGTTTTTT.

The chain has TRBV27 and TRBJ1-5; TRBD1 is a possible D gene (6 bases). Germline values: CDR1 MNHEY, CDR2 SMNVEV (reference sequence). This CDR3 contains 15 residues. Trimming took 4 bases from V and 6 from J, leaving 16 bases between them. The CDR3 region is CASSSLGQGSQPQHF. The CDR3 DNA reads TGTGCCAGCAGTTCCCTGGGGCAGGGGAGTCAGCCCCAGCATTTT.

The J gene is TRBJ2-3, the V gene TRBV5-1, with D possibly matching TRBD2 (5 bases). Per the germline V gene, CDR1 is SGHRS and CDR2 is YFSETQ. The V gene lost 4 bases and the J gene lost 2 bases, with 17 bases spanning the gap. CDR3 length: 16 amino acids. As DNA, the CDR3 is TGCGCCAGCAGCCAGCCCCGGGCCGGGGACACAGATACGCAGTATTTT. Amino acids: CASSQPRAGDTDTQYF.

The genes are TRBV6-4 and TRBJ2-7; D uncertain. The CDR3 sequence is 13 residues long. V lost 8 bases, J lost 0 bases, and 11 bases lay in between. Germline V gene lookup returns CDR1 MRHNA and CDR2 SNTAGT. CDR3 DNA: TGTGCCAGCCTGGGTGTTTACTCCTACGAGCAGTACTTC. It yields the protein CASLGVYSYEQYF.

The V gene is TRBV6-6, the J gene TRBJ2-3; D perhaps matches TRBD1 (5 bases). V gave up 4 bases and J gave up 4 bases, with 12 bases separating them. This CDR3 is built from 14 residues. Per the germline V gene, CDR1 is MNHNY and CDR2 is SVGAGI (reference sequence). The CDR3 region has the DNA TGTGCCAGCAGTTTTGCAGGGCAGGCAGATACGCAGTATTTT. This gives the protein CASSFAGQADTQYF.

The CDR3 sequence: CARTEGDLWNEQYF. CDR3 sequence (DNA): TGTGCCCGGACGGAGGGGGACCTTTGGAACGAGCAGTACTTC. The chain is built from TRBV19 and TRBJ2-7; D could derive from TRBD1 or TRBD2 (6 bases each). This CDR3 has 14 residues. Per germline, CDR1 LNHDA and CDR2 SQIVND (reference sequence). V dropped 11 bases and J dropped 5 bases, with 22 bases sitting between them.

The chain carries TRBV5-6 and TRBJ1-1; possible D gene TRBD1, 6 bases. Deletions cut 3 bases from V and 4 bases from J, with 16 bases between. Germline values: CDR1 SGHDT, CDR2 YYEEEE. The CDR3 length is 15 residues. Here the CDR3 DNA reads TGTGCCAGCAGCTGGTCTATGGGGGCAGGCACTGAAGCTTTCTTT. Encoded protein: CASSWSMGAGTEAFF.

The V gene is TRBV7-8, the J gene TRBJ1-2, with no clear D. CDR3 size: 15 residues. CDR1 and CDR2 (germline): SGHVS, FQNEAQ. The ends were cut back, 5 bases at V and 4 bases at J, with 17 bases in the middle. CDR3 loop: CASSDNSFPGYGYTF. CDR3 nucleotides: TGTGCCAGCAGCGATAACAGCTTCCCGGGCTATGGCTACACCTTC.

The chain carries TRBV4-3 and TRBJ2-3; perhaps TRBD2 as D (6 bases). CDR1 and CDR2 from the germline V gene are LGHNA and YSLEER. Deletions cut 0 bases from V and 2 bases from J, with 18 bases between. The CDR3 extends over 18 amino acids. The CDR3 bases are TGCGCCAGCAGCCAAGATGCGCTAACGGGACTTATCACAGATACGCAGTATTTT. As protein: CASSQDALTGLITDTQYF.

J is TRBJ2-1 and V is TRBV27; D is uncertain. V lost 0 bases and J lost 0, with 12 bases in between. The CDR3 totals 17 residues. Germline lookup yields CDR1 MNHEY and CDR2 SMNVEV (reference sequence). The chain's CDR3 is CASSLSKGMSSYNEQFF. The DNA for the CDR3 is TGTGCCAGCAGTTTATCGAAGGGTATGAGCTCCTACAATGAGCAGTTCTTC.

The rearrangement links TRBV10-3 to TRBJ2-3, with TRBD1 identical over 11 bases. CDR1 is ENHRY and CDR2 is SYGVKD in the germline V gene. The CDR3 totals 14 residues. After removal of 8 bases from V and 5 bases from J, the junction contained 6 bases not matched to a gene. CDR3 region: CAIADRGPGDTQYF. CDR3 nucleotide sequence: TGTGCCATCGCGGACAGGGGGCCAGGAGATACGCAGTATTTT.

V and J are TRBV5-1 and TRBJ2-7; maybe TRBD2 (5 bases). Between the trimmed V and J ends, which lost 4 bases and 2 bases, there was a span of 16 bases. CDR1 and CDR2 (germline): SGHRS, YFSETQ. The CDR3 is made up of 15 amino acids. The CDR3 reads CASSTVGSGTYEQYF. DNA of the CDR3: TGCGCCAGCAGCACCGTTGGGAGTGGGACCTACGAGCAGTACTTC.

This sequence joins TRBV29-1 and TRBJ2-1; the match to TRBD1 covers 8 bases. The CDR3 is 19 residues long. Germline lookup yields CDR1 SQVTM and CDR2 ANQGSEA. V lost 3 bases and J lost 0; bases outside the gene matches: 16. The CDR3 DNA follows: TGCAGCGTTGATTGGGGGACAGGTGGCAAATCCACCTCCTACAATGAGCAGTTCTTC. Its protein product is CSVDWGTGGKSTSYNEQFF.

The chain employs TRBV7-8 and TRBJ2-5; perhaps D is TRBD1 or TRBD2 (5 bases each). With 4 bases removed from V and 1 base from J, the gap between germline ends came to 10 bases. The CDR3 consists of 14 residues. Germline values: CDR1 SGHVS, CDR2 FQNEAQ. This chain's CDR3 is CASSSRDLQETQYF. The CDR3 bases are TGTGCCAGCAGCTCGAGGGACCTCCAAGAGACCCAGTACTTC.

The chain uses TRBV27 and TRBJ2-1; a possible D gene is TRBD2 (5 bases). Deletions cut 8 bases from V and 0 bases from J, with 20 bases between. CDR1 and CDR2 (germline): MNHEY, SMNVEV (reference sequence). This CDR3 has 17 residues. This CDR3 reads CASGLALSARSYNEQFF. For the CDR3, the DNA is TGTGCCAGCGGCCTGGCCCTTAGCGCTCGCTCCTACAATGAGCAGTTCTTC.

This rearrangement joins TRBV21-1 to TRBJ2-7. TRBV21-1 is tagged as a pseudogene. The length of the CDR3 is 15 residues. The CDR3 loop is CASKKGSLGPYEQYF. The CDR3 DNA follows: TGTGCCAGCAAGAAGGGGAGTCTTGGCCCTTACGAGCAGTACTTC.

This clone was observed once. The rearrangement uses TRBV28 and TRBJ2-5, with 10 bases fitting TRBD2. V lost 6 bases to trimming and J lost 3 bases; unmatched junction nucleotides: 1. CDR1 is MDHEN, CDR2 SYDVKM, per germline. The CDR3 contains 13 residues. The chain's CDR3 is CASRSGREETQYF. CDR3 sequence (DNA): TGTGCCAGCAGGAGCGGGAGGGAAGAGACCCAGTACTTC.

The rearrangement joins TRBV11-2 to TRBJ2-2; D is perhaps TRBD2 (6 bases). Trimming removed 3 bases at V and 7 bases at J, with 6 bases between. The CDR3 runs 12 residues. CDR1 SGHAT and CDR2 FQNNGV come from the germline V gene. CDR3 in DNA: TGTGCCAGCAGCTTCGGGAGCGGGGAGCTGTTTTTT. Protein: CASSFGSGELFF.

The chain links TRBV21-1 to TRBJ2-5. TRBV21-1 is given as a pseudogene. CDR3 length equals 13 residues. The CDR3: CASSKGLPETQYF. The CDR3 nucleotides read TGTGCCAGCAGCAAAGGGTTACCGGAGACCCAGTACTTC.

On this clone itself: The same CDR3 also results from other DNA sequences found in this sample. The chain is built from TRBV2 and TRBJ2-5; D might be TRBD2 (5 bases). This CDR3 is built from 11 residues. Trimming took 4 bases from V and 5 from J, leaving 5 bases between them. From germline, CDR1 is SNHLY and CDR2 FYNNEI. This chain's CDR3 is CASSGRETQYF. The CDR3 region has the DNA TGTGCCAGCAGTGGGAGGGAGACCCAGTACTTC.